The clone carrying this T cell receptor beta chain was seen only a few times. This specimen belongs to a study of early T cells in non-severe SARS-CoV-2 infection. CDR1 is MDHEN and CDR2 is SYDVKM in the germline V gene. The CDR3 is made up of 11 amino acids. V was pared by 1 base and J by 8 bases, with 5 bases between. Each CDR3 protein gets one entry after TCRdb re-called the 5' RACE reads with MiXCR. Of about 61,000 distinct CDR3 sequences detected, roughly a tenth appear once; the ten largest clones hold 1.5% to 2%. V and J are TRBV28 and TRBJ1-2; no definite D call. The clonotype originates from an adult who was a healthcare worker with PCR-confirmed SARS-CoV-2 infection or an uninfected control (not recorded which). The sequenced sample consisted of whole blood. The CDR3 DNA sequence: TGTGCCAGCAGTTTATCCACGGGCTACACCTTC. Translated: CASSLSTGYTF.